This T cell receptor beta chain was found in a study of blood T cell repertoires in COVID-19. About the research overall: From the United States, Italy and Spain came samples of acute and convalescent COVID-19. T cells, B-cell-depleted T cells, or PBMCs provided the cDNA or gDNA that served as material.

The length of the CDR3 is 14 residues. The J segment lost 6 bases and the V segment lost 9 bases, leaving 7 bases of the junction unmatched. The germline V gene encodes CDR1 SGHTA and CDR2 FQGTGA. Methods used by the authors: Amplified reference gene primers provided the basis for estimating nucleated cell counts. Method: immunoSEQ multiplex PCR; TCRdb's copy keeps in-frame clones and lacks some. The V and J calls and clone size were taken over from that table, and D and trimming were inferred from the DNA. Of 6,000 to 8,500 clones listed, more than 85% are singletons. Sequenced sample: peripheral blood. The chain combines TRBV7-3 with TRBJ2-2; TRBD2 matches 10 bases. The TCR comes from a human donor in a cohort sampled during active COVID-19. The CDR3 DNA follows: TGTGCCAGTGGGCCGGGACTAGCGTCCGGGGAGCTGTTTTTT. This codes for CASGPGLASGELFF.